Shown below are 24 T cell receptor beta chains from a single sample sequenced in a study of tumor-infiltrating lymphocytes in primary liver carcinoma. TCR beta cDNA was reverse-transcribed from around 0.55 ug of total RNA. The reaction used a constant-region primer and ProtoScript II reverse transcriptase. Amplification in three nested multiplex PCR rounds with slightly modified ARM-PCR gave rise to TCR beta libraries. Investigators reported that the first two PCR rounds, at roughly 10 cycles each, used TRBV1-TRBV30 forward primers with a C-beta reverse primer. TCRdb re-analysed the multiplex PCR reads in MiXCR, keeping a single row per CDR3 protein. The sample carries fewer than 350,000 distinct CDR3 sequences, roughly 61% recorded once. Germline DNA was also extracted, and blood RNA derived from unsorted whole blood. The sample consisted of peripheral blood. The receptor set was obtained from a middle-aged man with primary liver carcinoma and hepatitis B virus infection.

This clonotype qualifies as medium-sized. The gene calls are TRBV11-1 and TRBJ2-2; perhaps TRBD2 as D (6 bases). From germline, CDR1 is SGHAT and CDR2 FQDESV (reference sequence). The CDR3 loop spans 14 amino acids. V lost 5 bases, J lost 5 bases, and 12 bases lay in between. The CDR3 loop reads CASSGSRGTGELFF. CDR3 in DNA: TGTGCCAGCAGCGGGTCTCGGGGGACCGGGGAGCTGTTTTTT.

This clonotype was recorded a few times. This sequence joins TRBV5-1 and TRBJ2-1; the match to TRBD2 covers 8 bases. V was pared by 1 base and J by 0 bases, with 12 bases of the junction left unmatched. The CDR3 covers 19 residues. Germline CDR1 and CDR2: SGHRS and YFSETQ. CDR3 protein: CASSLSSSGPSRSYNEQFF. Written as DNA, the CDR3 is TGCGCCAGCAGCTTGAGTTCTAGCGGGCCATCCCGCTCCTACAATGAGCAGTTCTTC.

The chain recombines TRBV11-2 with TRBJ2-1; the match to TRBD2 covers 8 bases. The CDR3 totals 16 residues. CDR1 and CDR2 from the germline V gene are SGHAT and FQNNGV. The V and J ends lost 6 bases and 12 bases, in that order; junction bases with no gene match: 19. The CDR3 sequence is CASSQTPGGGKETQFF. In DNA form, the CDR3 reads TGTGCCAGCAGTCAAACTCCTGGCGGGGGGAAAGAGACGCAGTTCTTC.

Regarding this clonotype: An end of the junction differs from the germline gene, which may be a read error. V usage is TRBV5-6 and J usage is TRBJ2-3, with D possibly matching TRBD1 (5 bases). Germline V CDR1 and CDR2: SGHDT, YYEEEE. The CDR3 extends over 14 amino acids. CDR3 residues: CAGSVQVRIDTQYF. CDR3 in DNA: TGTGCCGGCAGCGTACAGGTTCGCATAGATACGCAGTATTTT.

This clonotype was seen at least ten times. The chain has TRBV11-1 and TRBJ2-5, with 7 bases fitting TRBD2. J gave up 5 bases and V 5 bases, and 11 bases lay outside the gene matches. Germline lookup yields CDR1 SGHAT and CDR2 FQDESV (reference sequence). There are 15 residues in the CDR3. CDR3 protein: CASSPLAGEVETQYF. Here the CDR3 DNA reads TGTGCCAGCAGCCCGTTGGCGGGAGAGGTTGAGACCCAGTACTTC.

This clonotype appeared a few times. The chain couples TRBV18 to TRBJ2-7, with 7 bases matching TRBD1. In germline, CDR1 is KGHSH, CDR2 LQKENI. The V gene end was trimmed by 8 bases and the J gene end by 3 bases; junction bases not matched to a gene: 13. CDR3 size: 15 residues. The CDR3 here is CASRTRGQSDYEQYF. The CDR3 DNA reads as TGTGCCAGCAGAACGAGGGGACAGAGCGACTACGAGCAGTACTTC.

This clonotype was found a few times. The J gene is TRBJ1-6, the V gene TRBV6-5; D is ambiguous. V dropped 6 bases and J dropped 2 bases, with 5 bases sitting between them. The CDR3 runs 13 residues. Per germline, CDR1 MNHEY and CDR2 SVGAGI. The chain's CDR3 is CASRMPYNSPLHF. The CDR3 region has the DNA TGTGCCAGCAGGATGCCCTATAATTCACCCCTCCACTTT.

Regarding this clonotype: No conserved phenylalanine or tryptophan is present at the end of the CDR3, so a read error is the likely explanation. This rearrangement joins TRBV10-3 to TRBJ2-5, with 9 bases fitting TRBD1. The CDR3 sequence is 12 residues long. Germline V CDR1 and CDR2: ENHRY, SYGVKD. CDR3 DNA sequence: TGTGTCATACAGGGGGCTGCAGGGACCCAGTACCTC. This sequence encodes CVIQGAAGTQYL.

The V call is TRBV11-1, the J call TRBJ2-7; D is perhaps TRBD1 or TRBD2 (5 bases each). Trimming removed 5 bases at V and 3 bases at J, with 14 bases between. The V gene's germline CDR1 is SGHAT and CDR2 FQDESV (reference sequence). This CDR3 region has 14 residues. This CDR3 is CASSLPGHVYEQYF. Written as DNA, the CDR3 is TGTGCCAGCAGCCTCCCGGGGCATGTCTACGAGCAGTACTTC.

This clonotype is medium-sized. This chain links TRBV11-2 with TRBJ2-2; TRBD2 aligns across 9 bases. Germline CDR1 is SGHAT and CDR2 is FQNNGV. J was trimmed by 4 bases and V by 2 bases; bases with no gene match: 8. CDR3 length: 17 residues. The DNA for the CDR3 is TGTGCCAGCAGCTTATCGGTGGTTAGCGGGAGCACCGGGGAGCTGTTTTTT. It is translated as CASSLSVVSGSTGELFF.

The table lists this clonotype with a count of one. With a much larger clone just one base away, this may be a read error. The CDR3 region has the DNA TGTGCCAGCAGCCTAAGAAAGGGTCTGGTGCCCACAGATACGCAGTATTTT. Residues: CASSLRKGLVPTDTQYF. The rearrangement uses TRBV14 and TRBJ2-3; D gene uncertain. The CDR3 has 17 amino acids. V lost 4 bases, J lost 2 bases, and 19 bases lay in between. Germline values: CDR1 SGHDN, CDR2 FVKESK. Full variable domain (outside the CDR3, taken from reference TRBV14 and TRBJ2-3): EAGVTQFPSHSVIEKGQTVTLRCDPISGHDNLYWYRRVMGKEIKFLLHFVKESKQDESGMPNNRFLAERTGGTYSTLKVQPAELEDSGVYFCASSLRKGLVPTDTQYFGPGTRLTVL.

This clonotype was observed once. Germline and junction disagree at one end, which may indicate a read error. The V call is TRBV11-2, the J call TRBJ1-1; 8 bases fit TRBD1. Germline V CDR1 and CDR2: SGHAT, FQNNGV. The CDR3 has 14 amino acids. In DNA form, the CDR3 reads TGTGCCATCAGCTTAGCAGGGGGCATCAGTGAAGCTTTCTTT. Translating gives CAISLAGGISEAFF. Supplemented by reference TRBV11-2 and TRBJ1-1, the full variable domain reads EAGVAQSPRYKIIEKRQSVAFWCNPISGHATLYWYQQILGQGPKLLIQFQNNGVVDDSQLPKDRFSAERLKGVDSTLKIQPAKLEDSAVYLCAISLAGGISEAFFGQGTRLTVV.

On this clonotype: This clone may be a read error of a much larger clone one base away. As the CDR3 is not closed by the conserved phenylalanine or tryptophan, this likely results from a read error. The chain recombines TRBV6-5 with TRBJ1-2; D possibly corresponds to TRBD1 (6 bases). The V gene's germline CDR1 is MNHEY and CDR2 SVGAGI. This CDR3 comprises 14 residues. The V end was cut by 5 bases, the J end by 2 bases, with 12 bases between. The CDR3 loop reads CASSQGFGNYGYTS. The CDR3 region has the DNA TGTGCCAGCAGTCAGGGGTTCGGGAACTATGGCTACACCTCC.

A note on this clonotype: A much larger clone differs by one base, so this may be a read error. V is TRBV6-2 or TRBV6-3 and J is TRBJ2-1; 10 bases line up with TRBD1. The CDR3 runs 14 residues. V shed 10 bases, J shed 9 bases, and the junction held 12 bases outside the gene matches. The germline V gene has CDR1 MNHEY and CDR2 SVGEGT. The CDR3 sequence is CANSPLDRGLEQFF. CDR3 DNA sequence: TGTGCCAACAGCCCCCTTGACAGGGGGCTTGAGCAGTTCTTC.

About this clonotype: With a much larger clone just one base away, this may be a read error. The CDR3 reads CASSQVSGVDGETQYF. The CDR3 bases are TGTGCCAGCAGCCAAGTTTCCGGGGTTGACGGAGAGACCCAGTACTTC. V and J are TRBV4-2 and TRBJ2-5; maybe TRBD2 (5 bases). CDR1 and CDR2 (germline): LGHNA, YNFKEQ. Deletions cut 1 base from V and 4 bases from J, with 16 bases between. The CDR3 spans 16 residues.

The V and J genes are TRBV30 and TRBJ2-7; 8 bases align to TRBD2. The CDR3 consists of 13 residues. Germline trimming cut 4 bases from V and 2 bases from J; bases unmatched to any gene: 4. Germline V gene sequence: CDR1 GTSNPN, CDR2 SVGIG (reference sequence). This CDR3 is CAWNGGGPYEQYF. The DNA for the CDR3 is TGTGCCTGGAACGGGGGGGGCCCCTACGAGCAGTACTTC. The full variable domain, in which reference TRBV30 and TRBJ2-7 provide the parts outside the CDR3, is SQTIHQWPATLVQPVGSPLSLECTVEGTSNPNLYWYRQAAGRGLQLLFYSVGIGQISSEVPQNLSASRPQDRQFILSSKKLLLSDSGFYLCAWNGGGPYEQYFGPGTRLTVT.

A remark on this clonotype: Given the absence of the conserved phenylalanine or tryptophan at the CDR3 end, a read error is likely. The gene calls are TRBV11-2 and TRBJ1-5; weak D call: TRBD1 (6 bases). Germline CDR1 and CDR2: SGHAT and FQNNGV. The CDR3 sequence is 16 residues long. The CDR3 loop is CASSQGFTGPNQPQHL. CDR3 nucleotides: TGTGCTAGCAGCCAGGGGTTTACGGGGCCCAATCAGCCACAGCATCTT.

This sequence joins TRBV5-4 and TRBJ2-1, with D unclear. CDR1 and CDR2 (germline): SGHNT, YYREEE (reference sequence). The germline V and J ends were trimmed by 3 bases and 0 bases, with 13 bases remaining between them. The CDR3 has 16 residues. For the CDR3, the DNA is TGTGCCAGCAGCTCCCCGCGGAAGAGCTCCTACAATGAGCAGTTCTTC. Its translation: CASSSPRKSSYNEQFF.

The chain is built from TRBV12-3 or TRBV12-4 and TRBJ2-7, with 9 bases lining up with TRBD2. This CDR3 has 16 amino acids. The V segment lost 2 bases and the J segment 6 bases; nucleotides outside the gene matches: 11. DNA for the CDR3: TGTGCCAGCAGTTTATCTGTCGCGGGAGGGCCCTGCGAGCAGTACTTC. Amino acids: CASSLSVAGGPCEQYF.

This clonotype came up many times. The chain carries TRBV12-3 or TRBV12-4 and TRBJ2-7; 7 nucleotides align to TRBD1. J lost 6 bases, V lost 3 bases, and 8 bases had no gene match. The CDR3 length is 14 residues. The CDR3 DNA reads TGTGCCAGCAGTTTTATCCTTACAGGGGTCGAGCAGTACTTC. Its translation: CASSFILTGVEQYF.

This clonotype was seen many times. V usage is TRBV11-2 and J usage is TRBJ2-1; TRBD2 matches 12 bases. CDR3 length equals 18 residues. V lost 3 bases and J lost 7; bases outside the gene matches: 13. The V gene's germline CDR1 is SGHAT and CDR2 FQNNGV. The CDR3 DNA follows: TGTGCCAGCAGCTTTACGCCATGGACTAGCGGGACGCTGAATGAGCAGTTCTTC. It codes for CASSFTPWTSGTLNEQFF.

The sample holds a few counts of this clonotype. The junction departs from the called germline gene at one end, perhaps through a read error. The chain uses TRBV5-8 and TRBJ1-2, with 7 bases identical to TRBD1. Per the germline V gene, CDR1 is SGHTS and CDR2 is YDEGEE. The length of the CDR3 is 14 residues. The CDR3 sequence: CASSTGQDDYCYTF. In DNA, the CDR3 is TGTGCCAGCAGTACCGGACAGGACGACTATTGCTACACCTTC.

This clonotype was detected ten times or more. This chain uses TRBV12-3 or TRBV12-4 with TRBJ1-5; the match to TRBD1 covers 8 bases. With V trimmed by 2 bases and J by 2 bases, 8 bases remained unmatched. This CDR3 is built from 17 residues. The CDR3 loop reads CASSLSGGGMGNQPQHF. The DNA of the CDR3 is TGTGCCAGCAGTTTATCAGGGGGCGGAATGGGCAATCAGCCCCAGCATTTT.

Comments on this clonotype: The junction differs from germline at one of its ends, possibly a read error. The chain uses TRBV11-2 and TRBJ2-7, with D hard to call. CDR3 length: 14 amino acids. Germline V lookup: CDR1 SGHAT, CDR2 FQNNGV. CDR3 loop: CASSLGVAKYEQYF. The DNA of the CDR3 is TGTGCCAGTAGCTTAGGCGTGGCAAAATACGAGCAGTACTTC.